Listed below are T cell receptor beta chains from one sample, sequenced in a study of identical twins. Each CDR3 protein gets one entry after TCRdb re-called the 5' RACE reads with MiXCR. Of 1,800,000 or so distinct CDR3 sequences listed, around 33% are singletons. Sequenced sample: cord blood. The receptors were sampled from a newborn girl in good health. The CDR3 runs from the conserved cysteine through the conserved F or W. The D gene is left open where the match is weak. Where a row states a size, it is once, few, many or the class of an expanded clone; other rows omit it.

CDR3 protein	CDR3 DNA	clone size	D gene	J gene	V gene
CASSTGYNERFF	TGCGCCAGCAGTACAGGGTACAATGAGCGGTTCTTC	NA	NA	TRBJ2-1	TRBV5-1
CSVADLTGVTPRYNEQFF	TGCAGCGTTGCTGACCTTACCGGCGTTACACCCCGTTACAATGAGCAGTTCTTC	few	NA	TRBJ2-1	TRBV29-1
CASRPGLAGAKNIQYF	TGTGCCAGCAGGCCTGGACTAGCGGGAGCCAAAAACATTCAGTACTTC	NA	TRBD2	TRBJ2-4	TRBV12-3/TRBV12-4
CSSSQDYGTATYEQYF	TGTTCCAGCAGCCAAGATTACGGGACGGCGACCTACGAGCAGTACTTC	few	NA	TRBJ2-7	TRBV4-2
CAIRLGLAVSDEQFF	TGTGCCATCAGACTGGGACTAGCCGTGTCGGATGAGCAGTTCTTC	NA	TRBD2	TRBJ2-1	TRBV10-3
CASSSAPGPNQPQHF	TGTGCCAGCAGCTCCGCACCAGGGCCCAATCAGCCCCAGCATTTT	few	NA	TRBJ1-5	TRBV3-1
CSLGGTYEQYF	TGCAGTTTGGGAGGGACCTACGAGCAGTACTTC	few	TRBD2	TRBJ2-7	TRBV20-1
CASSDPKKNTEAFF	TGTGCCAGCAGTGACCCAAAGAAGAACACTGAAGCTTTCTTT	NA	NA	TRBJ1-1	TRBV25-1
CASSGHRTGKFYGQYF	TGTGCCAGCAGTGGACACCGGACAGGGAAATTCTACGGGCAGTACTTC	NA	TRBD1	TRBJ2-5	TRBV28
CASSYENRTGVYNEQFF	TGTGCCAGCAGTTACGAGAACCGGACAGGGGTCTACAATGAGCAGTTCTTC	NA	TRBD1	TRBJ2-1	TRBV6-5
CASTFSGGSSYEQYF	TGTGCCAGCACCTTTAGCGGGGGGAGCTCCTACGAGCAGTACTTC	NA	TRBD2	TRBJ2-7	TRBV6-2/TRBV6-3
CASSQELYFVQGGYGYTF	TGTGCCAGCAGCCAAGAATTGTACTTTGTCCAGGGAGGCTATGGCTACACCTTC	NA	NA	TRBJ1-2	TRBV3-1
CAISSGPLSSYEQYF	TGTGCCATCAGTTCCGGACCCTTAAGCTCCTACGAGCAGTACTTC	many	NA	TRBJ2-7	TRBV10-3
CASSYSETSPLHF	TGTGCCAGCAGTTACTCAGAGACCTCACCCCTCCACTTT	NA	NA	TRBJ1-6	TRBV6-6
CASSPRGFSRGQFF	TGTGCCAGCAGTCCCCGGGGCTTTAGCCGAGGGCAGTTCTTC	few	NA	TRBJ2-1	TRBV12-3/TRBV12-4
CASSLGSGEKLFF	TGCGCCAGCAGCTTGGGGTCCGGTGAAAAACTGTTTTTT	NA	NA	TRBJ1-4	TRBV5-1
CATSPQGNYNEQFF	TGTGCCACCAGCCCTCAAGGGAACTACAATGAGCAGTTCTTC	few	NA	TRBJ2-1	TRBV15
CASSHTSGKTDEQYF	TGTGCCAGCAGCCACACTAGCGGGAAAACTGACGAGCAGTACTTC	NA	TRBD2	TRBJ2-7	TRBV7-2
CASSLAPGQSGGNTIYF	TGCGCCAGCAGCTTGGCCCCGGGACAATCAGGGGGAAACACCATATATTTT	NA	NA	TRBJ1-3	TRBV5-1
CSVDEDRGEKLFF	TGCAGCGTTGATGAGGATCGGGGGGAAAAACTGTTTTTT	NA	NA	TRBJ1-4	TRBV29-1
CASSPFGTDTQYF	TGCGCCAGCAGCCCCTTCGGCACAGATACGCAGTATTTT	many	NA	TRBJ2-3	TRBV4-1
CASSLGQGGHTEAFF	TGTGCCAGCAGTTTGGGGCAGGGAGGTCACACTGAAGCTTTCTTT	NA	NA	TRBJ1-1	TRBV28
CASSFGLAVDTQYF	TGTGCCAGCAGCTTTGGACTAGCGGTGGATACGCAGTATTTT	many	TRBD2	TRBJ2-3	TRBV7-9
CASSQAAGGPYEQYF	TGTGCCAGCAGCCAAGCCGCGGGAGGTCCCTACGAGCAGTACTTC	NA	TRBD2	TRBJ2-7	TRBV3-1
CASSETGYQNIQYF	TGTGCCAGCAGCGAGACAGGGTACCAAAACATTCAGTACTTC	NA	TRBD1	TRBJ2-4	TRBV11-2
CASSLRRLNEKLFF	TGTGCCAGCAGTTTAAGACGGCTTAATGAAAAACTGTTTTTT	few	NA	TRBJ1-4	TRBV28
CASSYSPSGVVYEQYF	TGTGCCAGCAGTTACTCACCTAGCGGGGTCGTCTACGAGCAGTACTTC	NA	TRBD2	TRBJ2-7	TRBV3-1
CASRETGGVETQYF	TGTGCCAGCAGGGAAACAGGGGGCGTAGAGACCCAGTACTTC	NA	TRBD1	TRBJ2-5	TRBV7-8
CASSNSRDRSSYEQYF	TGTGCCAGCAGCAATTCCCGGGATCGCTCTTCTTACGAGCAGTACTTC	NA	NA	TRBJ2-7	TRBV21-1
CASSQAAENQPQHF	TGTGCCAGCAGTCAGGCCGCTGAAAATCAGCCCCAGCATTTT	NA	NA	TRBJ1-5	TRBV2
CASSSSGTNYGYTF	TGTGCCAGCAGTTCATCCGGGACAAACTATGGCTACACCTTC	many	NA	TRBJ1-2	TRBV6-6
CASSLRRRQETQFF	TGTGCCAGCAGTTTGCGTAGGCGGCAAGAGACCCAGTTCTTC	NA	NA	TRBJ2-1	TRBV12-3/TRBV12-4
CSARAPAENNEQFF	TGCAGTGCTAGAGCCCCAGCGGAAAACAATGAGCAGTTCTTC	few	NA	TRBJ2-1	TRBV20-1
CASTTGAGGYNEQFF	TGTGCCAGCACCACGGGAGCGGGAGGTTACAATGAGCAGTTCTTC	NA	TRBD2	TRBJ2-1	TRBV6-5
CSATTGGHEQYF	TGCAGTGCAACGACAGGGGGCCACGAGCAGTACTTC	NA	TRBD1	TRBJ2-7	TRBV20-1
CSATDGLRETQYF	TGCAGTGCTACCGACGGCTTAAGGGAGACCCAGTACTTC	NA	NA	TRBJ2-5	TRBV20-1
CASSPLGVDTRELFF	TGTGCCAGCAGCCCCTTAGGGGTAGACACCAGGGAGCTGTTTTTT	NA	NA	TRBJ2-2	TRBV27
CASSTLLGSEQYF	TGTGCCAGCAGCACCCTTCTAGGGTCCGAGCAGTACTTC	few	NA	TRBJ2-7	TRBV7-9
CASSWTSTDSYNEQFF	TGCGCCAGCAGCTGGACTAGCACTGACTCCTACAATGAGCAGTTCTTC	few	TRBD2	TRBJ2-1	TRBV5-1
CSDKREGPYNEQYF	TGCAGTGATAAACGGGAGGGGCCCTACAATGAGCAGTACTTC	NA	TRBD2	TRBJ2-7	TRBV20-1
CASSYSYQGGTQYF	TGTGCCAGCAGTTACTCGTACCAAGGAGGGACCCAGTACTTC	NA	NA	TRBJ2-5	TRBV6-2/TRBV6-3
CASSSPQTNIQYF	TGTGCCAGCAGTTCCCCACAGACAAACATTCAGTACTTC	NA	NA	TRBJ2-4	TRBV28
CSARGGISDSNQPQHF	TGCAGTGCAAGGGGGGGGATTTCTGATAGCAATCAGCCCCAGCATTTT	NA	NA	TRBJ1-5	TRBV20-1
CASSVGGQGADTQYF	TGTGCCAGCAGCGTAGGTGGACAGGGGGCAGATACGCAGTATTTT	many	TRBD1	TRBJ2-3	TRBV9
CASSFLRDTQYF	TGTGCCAGCAGCTTTTTACGGGATACGCAGTATTTT	few	NA	TRBJ2-3	TRBV5-8
CASSQEDRGRLNYGYTF	TGTGCCAGCAGCCAAGAAGACAGGGGGCGCCTTAACTATGGCTACACCTTC	NA	TRBD1	TRBJ1-2	TRBV3-1
CAISSSQTPTGELFF	TGTGCCATCAGTTCTTCACAGACGCCCACCGGGGAGCTGTTTTTT	few	NA	TRBJ2-2	TRBV10-3
CASSLGGPYQETQYF	TGTGCCAGCAGCTTAGGCGGGCCGTACCAAGAGACCCAGTACTTC	NA	NA	TRBJ2-5	TRBV11-1
CASSPLAGEGTDTQYF	TGTGCCAGCTCACCACTAGCGGGAGAGGGCACAGATACGCAGTATTTT	NA	TRBD2	TRBJ2-3	TRBV18
CASSLQRWGASYEQYF	TGTGCCAGCAGTCTCCAGCGTTGGGGTGCGAGCTACGAGCAGTACTTC	many	NA	TRBJ2-7	TRBV28
CASSQTTGSYGYTF	TGTGCCAGCAGCCAAACTACAGGGTCTTATGGCTACACCTTC	NA	NA	TRBJ1-2	TRBV4-2
CAIRALAGGQFNEQFF	TGTGCCATCAGAGCGCTAGCGGGGGGGCAGTTCAATGAGCAGTTCTTC	NA	TRBD2	TRBJ2-1	TRBV10-3
CASSPGGPLYNEQFF	TGTGCCAGCAGTCCCGGAGGGCCCCTTTACAATGAGCAGTTCTTC	NA	NA	TRBJ2-1	TRBV28
CASSYLGLAGALYNEQFF	TGTGCCAGCAGTTATTTGGGACTAGCGGGAGCCCTCTACAATGAGCAGTTCTTC	NA	TRBD2	TRBJ2-1	TRBV6-5